Sequencing of this T cell receptor beta chain was carried out in a study of T cell responses to AZD1222 COVID-19 vaccine. Study-wide background: Timing groups of about 4 and about 12 weeks for second doses were pooled.

Profiled with immunoSEQ multiplex PCR; TCRdb holds only in-frame clones, not every one. The table lists about 190,000 clones, about nine tenths of them singletons. Turning to this clone: Antigen unknown.

Findings and caveats of the study: Repertoires were sampled only after the peak T cell response.

The receptor was isolated from an adult in good health. The specimen was peripheral blood, collected on day 0 of AZD1222 vaccination.

The CDR3 protein is CASSITGQNNSPLHF. The CDR3 DNA is TGTGCCAGTAGTATTACGGGACAGAATAATTCACCCCTCCACTTT. The rearrangement links TRBV19 to TRBJ1-6, with TRBD1 matching over 7 bases. CDR1 and CDR2 (germline): LNHDA, SQIVND (reference sequence). With 3 bases clipped from V and 5 bases from J, the junction kept 4 bases outside the gene matches. The CDR3 totals 15 residues.